This entry lists 21 T cell receptor beta chains sequenced from one sample in a study of read filtering for tumor transcriptome and immune sequencing. This library used 300 to 500 ng RNA and molecular barcoded adaptors spanning alpha/delta and beta/gamma chains. TCRdb called the reads again in MiXCR, with one record for every CDR3 protein. Seen here are more than 100,000 distinct CDR3 sequences, 10% to 15% observed once, and the top ten hold 11%. Sequences were obtained from a population of CD138-negative cells sorted from bone marrow. The receptors shown here come from a donor at least 40 years old with multiple myeloma.

Details on this clonotype: With only one base between it and a far larger clone, this is likely a read error. CDR3 loop: CASSPDAGERNEQFF. CDR3 coding DNA: TGTGCCAGCAGCCCCGATGCGGGGGAACGCAATGAGCAGTTCTTC. V and J are TRBV6-6 and TRBJ2-1; 7 bases are shared with TRBD2. Looked up from germline, CDR1 is MNHNY and CDR2 is SVGAGI (reference sequence). V dropped 6 bases and J dropped 6; count of bases not matched to a gene: 11. The CDR3 spans 15 residues.

This clonotype was counted many times. This chain connects TRBV6-5 to TRBJ2-1; 9 nucleotides line up with TRBD2. CDR1 and CDR2 from the germline V gene are MNHEY and SVGAGI. The trim removed 6 bases at V and 9 bases at J, leaving 9 bases unmatched. This CDR3 contains 14 residues. The CDR3 sequence is CASSGSGRGGEQFF. The CDR3 nucleotides read TGTGCCAGCAGCGGTAGCGGGAGAGGCGGTGAGCAGTTCTTC.

There are many counts of this clonotype. This rearrangement joins TRBV19 to TRBJ2-6, with D possibly being TRBD2 (5 bases). The V end lost 0 bases, the J end lost 1 base, and 7 bases lay between the germline ends. The CDR3 runs 16 residues. Looked up from germline, CDR1 is LNHDA and CDR2 is SQIVND (reference sequence). CDR3 in amino acids: CASSIEPGSGANVLTF. The CDR3 region has the DNA TGTGCCAGTAGTATAGAACCGGGGTCTGGGGCCAACGTCCTGACTTTC.

This clonotype was counted ten times or more. V gene TRBV11-2 combines with J gene TRBJ2-7; D is perhaps TRBD2 (7 bases). The CDR3 covers 14 residues. Germline V gene sequence: CDR1 SGHAT, CDR2 FQNNGV. V dropped 8 bases and J dropped 6 bases, with 20 bases sitting between them. CDR3 in amino acids: CASHPWGGPSEQYF. The CDR3 nucleotides are TGTGCCAGCCACCCCTGGGGGGGGCCTTCCGAGCAGTACTTC.

V and J are TRBV27 and TRBJ1-2; TRBD1 agrees at 9 bases. The CDR3 contains 13 residues. The germline V gene encodes CDR1 MNHEY and CDR2 SMNVEV (reference sequence). Trimming removed 6 bases from V and 4 bases from J; junction bases left unmatched: 3. This CDR3 is CASSVQGAYGYTF. The CDR3 DNA reads TGTGCCAGCAGCGTACAGGGGGCCTATGGCTACACCTTC.

With regard to this clonotype: This clone may be a read error of a much larger clone one base away. V usage is TRBV7-2 and J usage is TRBJ2-5; D is perhaps TRBD1 (5 bases). This CDR3 has 14 residues. Germline CDR1 and CDR2: SGHTA and FQGNSA. CDR3 in DNA: TGTGCCAGCAGCTTAGATATGGGGCGAGAGACCCGGTACTTC. Its protein product is CASSLDMGRETRYF. Combining the CDR3 with reference TRBV7-2 and TRBJ2-5 gives the whole variable domain GAGVSQSPSNKVTEKGKDVELRCDPISGHTALYWYRQSLGQGLEFLIYFQGNSAPDKSGLPSDRFSAERTGGSVSTLTIQRTQQEDSAVYLCASSLDMGRETRYFGPGTRLLVL.

Points on this clonotype: A much larger clonotype is one base distant, so this may be a read error. The genes are TRBV6-6 and TRBJ2-4; TRBD1 might be the D (5 bases). The germline V and J ends were trimmed by 5 bases and 0 bases, with 14 bases remaining between them. Looked up from germline, CDR1 is MNHNY and CDR2 is SVGAGI (reference sequence). The CDR3 spans 16 residues. CDR3 nucleotides: TGTGCCAGCAGTCTTGGGGCAGTTCTAGCCAAAAACATTCAGTACTTC. Its translation: CASSLGAVLAKNIQYF.

Points on this clonotype: A much more abundant neighbour one base away suggests this may be a read error. The CDR3 coding sequence is TGTGCCGGCAGCTTAGCTACAGGCGAGCAGTACTTC. Protein sequence: CAGSLATGEQYF. This chain uses TRBV7-6 with TRBJ2-7; D might be TRBD1 (5 bases). CDR3 size: 12 residues. Per the germline V gene, CDR1 is SGHVS and CDR2 is FNYEAQ.

Many counts were recorded for this clonotype. The rearrangement links TRBV20-1 to TRBJ2-7; 12 nucleotides line up with TRBD1. The trim removed 1 base at V and 3 bases at J, leaving 1 base unmatched. There are 14 residues in the CDR3. Germline CDR1 DFQATT, CDR2 SNEGSKA (reference sequence). CDR3 sequence reads: CSARGDRGRYEQYF. The CDR3 DNA reads TGCAGTGCTAGAGGGGACAGGGGGCGCTACGAGCAGTACTTC.

V usage is TRBV7-2 and J usage is TRBJ2-2, with 7 bases fitting TRBD1. CDR1 SGHTA and CDR2 FQGNSA come from the germline V gene. There are 15 residues in the CDR3. J gave up 4 bases and V 5 bases, and 7 bases lay outside the gene matches. CDR3 coding DNA: TGTGCCAGCAGCGTACCGGGACAGCTCACCGGGGAGCTGTTTTTT. Amino acid sequence: CASSVPGQLTGELFF.

This clonotype was counted many times. This chain connects TRBV30 to TRBJ2-2; 10 bases agree with TRBD2. The CDR3 runs 15 residues. The germline V gene has CDR1 GTSNPN and CDR2 SVGIG (reference sequence). The junction had 5 bases not matched to a gene; V was cut back by 0 bases and J by 7 bases. In nucleotides, the CDR3 is TGTGCCTGGAGTGTCTCTAGCGGGGGACGCGGGGAGCTGTTTTTT. Its protein product is CAWSVSSGGRGELFF.

A note on this clonotype: A much larger clone differs from this one at a single base, so this may be a read error. The CDR3 sequence: CVTSDPGRNQETQYF. CDR3 nucleotide sequence: TGTGTCACCAGTGACCCCGGACGGAATCAAGAGACCCAGTACTTC. The V and J genes are TRBV24-1 and TRBJ2-5, with D hard to call. The germline V gene has CDR1 KGHDR and CDR2 SFDVKD. This CDR3 is 15 amino acids long.

V is TRBV20-1 and J is TRBJ2-4; 7 positions agree with TRBD1. This CDR3 comprises 13 residues. Germline V gene sequence: CDR1 DFQATT, CDR2 SNEGSKA (reference sequence). Trimming took 4 bases from V and 7 from J; bases not matched to a gene: 7. Here the CDR3 reads CSATGQERNIQYF. The DNA for the CDR3 is TGCAGTGCTACTGGACAGGAACGGAACATTCAGTACTTC.

This clonotype was seen repeatedly, ten times or more. V usage is TRBV12-3 or TRBV12-4 and J usage is TRBJ2-2; perhaps TRBD2 as D (5 bases). The length of the CDR3 is 17 residues. Between the trimmed V and J ends, which lost 4 bases and 4 bases, there was a span of 19 bases. CDR3 loop: CASSSSGTLEGTGELFF. CDR3 DNA sequence: TGTGCCAGCAGTTCAAGCGGTACGCTCGAGGGCACCGGGGAGCTGTTTTTT.

This clonotype was seen many times. J is TRBJ1-1 and V is TRBV11-1, with D possibly being TRBD1 (5 bases). The CDR3 has 16 residues. Deletions cut 4 bases from V and 4 bases from J, with 19 bases between. The germline V gene encodes CDR1 SGHAT and CDR2 FQDESV (reference sequence). The CDR3 bases are TGTGCCAGCAGCTCGTTTGGTCGGGGCGCGAGCACTGAAGCTTTCTTT. The encoded protein is CASSSFGRGASTEAFF.

This clonotype was seen many times. The chain links TRBV6-1 to TRBJ2-1, with 10 bases matching TRBD2. The CDR3 is made up of 14 amino acids. CDR1 is MNHNS and CDR2 is SASEGT in the germline V gene. The trim removed 6 bases at V and 4 bases at J, leaving 3 bases unmatched. CDR3 residues: CASRLAGEYNEQFF. For the CDR3, the DNA is TGTGCCAGCAGGCTAGCGGGGGAGTACAATGAGCAGTTCTTC.

Ten or more counts support this clonotype. This chain uses TRBV5-1 with TRBJ1-1; TRBD1 matches 7 bases. CDR1 and CDR2 from the germline V gene are SGHRS and YFSETQ. V shed 3 bases and J 5 bases; nucleotides not matched to a gene: 10. CDR3 length: 15 amino acids. The CDR3 DNA sequence: TGCGCCAGCAGCTCTACAGGGGAGGGTTCGACTGAAGCTTTCTTT. The encoded protein is CASSSTGEGSTEAFF.

This clonotype was recorded at least ten times. This sequence joins TRBV7-6 and TRBJ2-1; 9 bases agree with TRBD2. V dropped 0 bases and J dropped 6; count of bases not matched to a gene: 6. The germline V gene has CDR1 SGHVS and CDR2 FNYEAQ. The CDR3 covers 16 residues. The CDR3 DNA follows: TGTGCCAGCAGCTTAGCGCGGGCTAGCGGGGCCAATGAGCAGTTCTTC. This sequence encodes CASSLARASGANEQFF.

This clonotype was observed many times. The chain recombines TRBV7-9 with TRBJ2-1; D possibly corresponds to TRBD1 (6 bases). The V end was cut by 5 bases, the J end by 10 bases, with 12 bases between. This CDR3 contains 12 residues. The germline gives CDR1 SEHNR, CDR2 FQNEAQ (reference sequence). CDR3 region: CASSQTGYEQFF. In nucleotides, the CDR3 is TGTGCCAGCAGCCAAACAGGGTACGAGCAGTTCTTC.

Turning to this clonotype: Given a much more abundant clone one base away, this may be a read error. The chain links TRBV6-5 to TRBJ1-6; D is uncertain. This CDR3 is 13 amino acids long. Germline values: CDR1 MNHEY, CDR2 SVGAGI. The DNA of the CDR3 is TGTGCCAGCAGTACACGAGTTGATTCACCCCTCCGCTTT. Translated, it gives CASSTRVDSPLRF.

Many counts were recorded for this clonotype. The chain carries TRBV12-3 or TRBV12-4 and TRBJ2-1, with TRBD1 as a possible D gene (6 bases). CDR3 length: 15 amino acids. Deletions cut 9 bases from V and 1 base from J, with 16 bases between. CDR3 sequence: CASLARGSSYNEQFF. CDR3 DNA sequence: TGTGCCAGTCTGGCCAGGGGCTCGTCCTACAATGAGCAGTTCTTC.